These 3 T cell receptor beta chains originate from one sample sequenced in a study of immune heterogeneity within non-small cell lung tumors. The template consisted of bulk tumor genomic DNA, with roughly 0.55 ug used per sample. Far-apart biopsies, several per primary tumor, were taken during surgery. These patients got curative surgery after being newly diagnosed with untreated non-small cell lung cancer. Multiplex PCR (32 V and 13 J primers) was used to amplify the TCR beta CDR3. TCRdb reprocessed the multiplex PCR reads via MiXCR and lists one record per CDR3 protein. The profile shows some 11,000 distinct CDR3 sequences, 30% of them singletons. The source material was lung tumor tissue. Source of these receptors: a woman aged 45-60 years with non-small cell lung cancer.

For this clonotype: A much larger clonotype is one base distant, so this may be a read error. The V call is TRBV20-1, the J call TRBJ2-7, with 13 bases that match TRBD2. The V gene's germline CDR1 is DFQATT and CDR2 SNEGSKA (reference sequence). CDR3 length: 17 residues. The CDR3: CNATSGTSGTRAGEQYF. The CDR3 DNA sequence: TGCAATGCTACTTCCGGGACTAGCGGGACTAGGGCCGGCGAGCAGTACTTC.

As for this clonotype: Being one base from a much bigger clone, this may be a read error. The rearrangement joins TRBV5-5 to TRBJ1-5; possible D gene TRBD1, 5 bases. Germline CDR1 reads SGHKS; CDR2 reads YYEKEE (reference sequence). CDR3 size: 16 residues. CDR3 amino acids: CASILVGGDSNQPQHF. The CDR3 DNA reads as TGTGCCAGCATCTTGGTCGGAGGGGATAGCAATCAGCCCCAGCATTTT.

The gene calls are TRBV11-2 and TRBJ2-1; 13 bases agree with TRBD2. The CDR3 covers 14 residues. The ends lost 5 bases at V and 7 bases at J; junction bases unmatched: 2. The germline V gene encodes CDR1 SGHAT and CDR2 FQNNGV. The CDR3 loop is CASSPTSGRNEQFF. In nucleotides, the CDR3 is TGTGCCAGCAGCCCGACTAGCGGGAGGAATGAGCAGTTCTTC. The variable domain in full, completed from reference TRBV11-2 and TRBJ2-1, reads EAGVAQSPRYKIIEKRQSVAFWCNPISGHATLYWYQQILGQGPKLLIQFQNNGVVDDSQLPKDRFSAERLKGVDSTLKIQPAKLEDSAVYLCASSPTSGRNEQFFGPGTRLTVL.